Listed here are 26 T cell receptor beta chains from one sample, sequenced in a study of T cell repertoires in cytomegalovirus infection. MiXCR was run by TCRdb on the reads, yielding one entry per CDR3 protein. The sample has 200,000 to 250,000 distinct CDR3 sequences, approximately 22% seen once. Sequencing was performed on CD8+ T cells from PBMCs. Receptor source: a human donor in good health (CMV status not recorded). Some clones in this sample may be carry-over from other donors' samples.

This clonotype was seen more than once but under ten times. The genes are TRBV11-2 and TRBJ2-1, with 13 nucleotides matching TRBD2. Germline V gene lookup returns CDR1 SGHAT and CDR2 FQNNGV. The CDR3 extends over 17 amino acids. V was pared by 2 bases and J by 4 bases, with 5 bases of the junction left unmatched. CDR3 nucleotide sequence: TGTGCCAGCAGCTTATCCGGGACTAGCGGGGAATACAATGAGCAGTTCTTC. Its protein is CASSLSGTSGEYNEQFF.

The CDR3 DNA follows: TGTGCCAGCAGCGGGGACAGGGCGAACACCGGGGAGCTGTTTTTT. Amino acid sequence: CASSGDRANTGELFF. The chain has TRBV7-9 and TRBJ2-2; TRBD1 matches at 9 bases. There are 15 residues in the CDR3. Trimming at V came to 5 bases and at J to 0 bases, leaving 1 base not matched to a gene. CDR1 SEHNR and CDR2 FQNEAQ come from the germline V gene (reference sequence).

There are many counts of this clonotype. The genes are TRBV7-2 and TRBJ2-7, with 10 bases matching TRBD2. This CDR3 is built from 19 residues. With 2 bases clipped from V and 3 bases from J, the junction kept 16 bases outside the gene matches. The germline V gene has CDR1 SGHTA and CDR2 FQGNSA. In DNA form, the CDR3 reads TGTGCCAGCAGCTTATTGGCTCGTCCCCGCAGCGGGGGGGACTACGAGCAGTACTTC. It translates to CASSLLARPRSGGDYEQYF.

This chain connects TRBV15 to TRBJ1-5; a possible D gene is TRBD1 (6 bases). Germline V gene lookup returns CDR1 LNHNV and CDR2 YYDKDF (reference sequence). V lost 4 bases and J 7 bases, leaving 17 bases between the germline ends. This CDR3 comprises 15 residues. The CDR3 is CATSKETGLGQPQHF. The CDR3 region has the DNA TGTGCCACCAGCAAAGAAACAGGGTTGGGACAGCCCCAGCATTTT.

The rearrangement joins TRBV19 to TRBJ1-1; perhaps TRBD1 as D (5 bases). Germline assignment: CDR1 LNHDA and CDR2 SQIVND (reference sequence). The CDR3 totals 12 residues. V lost 7 bases to trimming and J lost 5 bases, with 11 bases between them. The CDR3 coding sequence is TGTGCCAGTACCATGGGGGGAACTGAAGCTTTCTTT. Translation: CASTMGGTEAFF.

This clonotype was detected only a few times. The chain couples TRBV19 to TRBJ1-1; D remains unclear. V lost 2 bases and J lost 7, with 11 bases in between. From germline, CDR1 is LNHDA and CDR2 SQIVND (reference sequence). The CDR3 covers 13 residues. The CDR3 reads CASSIMSGSEAFF. CDR3 DNA: TGTGCCAGTAGTATAATGAGTGGGAGTGAAGCTTTCTTT.

There are many counts of this clonotype. This CDR3 reads CASSLGQVSYEQYF. Here the CDR3 DNA reads TGTGCCAGCAGCTTGGGACAGGTATCCTACGAGCAGTACTTC. J is TRBJ2-7 and V is TRBV7-8, with 8 nucleotides matching TRBD1. The CDR3 is made up of 14 amino acids. Germline V gene data show CDR1 as SGHVS and CDR2 as FQNEAQ. V was clipped by 3 bases and J by 1 base; unmatched bases: 2.

This clonotype was recorded many times. The chain uses TRBV7-9 and TRBJ1-2; unclear D gene. This CDR3 has 14 residues. Trimming removed 5 bases at V and 6 bases at J, with 16 bases between. The germline V gene has CDR1 SEHNR and CDR2 FQNEAQ (reference sequence). The CDR3 loop reads CASSPLTGLNGYTF. In nucleotides, the CDR3 is TGTGCCAGCAGCCCTTTGACGGGTTTAAATGGCTACACCTTC.

About this clonotype: Given the absence of the conserved phenylalanine or tryptophan at the CDR3 end, a read error is likely. V gene TRBV5-1 combines with J gene TRBJ1-2, with D perhaps TRBD1 (6 bases). V lost 7 bases to trimming and J lost 6 bases, with 16 bases between them. Germline CDR1 reads SGHRS; CDR2 reads YFSETQ. The CDR3 totals 13 residues. This CDR3 reads CASRAGGADGYTL. The CDR3 DNA follows: TGCGCCAGCCGGGCCGGGGGGGCAGATGGCTACACCTTG.

In this sample, this clonotype turned up many times. The chain uses TRBV15 and TRBJ1-1; D is unresolved. V lost 8 bases, J lost 1 base, and 11 bases lay in between. This CDR3 contains 13 residues. The germline V gene has CDR1 LNHNV and CDR2 YYDKDF (reference sequence). The CDR3 here is CATSRKSNTEAFF. CDR3 DNA: TGTGCCACCTCCCGCAAATCGAACACTGAAGCTTTCTTT.

This clonotype was picked up many times. The J gene is TRBJ2-7, the V gene TRBV19; D call uncertain. This CDR3 comprises 13 residues. Germline V gene lookup returns CDR1 LNHDA and CDR2 SQIVND (reference sequence). V dropped 3 bases and J dropped 0 bases, with 6 bases sitting between them. This CDR3 is CASSIGDSYEQYF. In DNA, the CDR3 is TGTGCCAGTAGTATCGGTGACTCCTACGAGCAGTACTTC.

The gene calls are TRBV28 and TRBJ2-3; 10 bases fit TRBD1. The V gene's germline CDR1 is MDHEN and CDR2 SYDVKM. The length of the CDR3 is 15 residues. V lost 5 bases and J lost 1; bases outside the gene matches: 3. The DNA of the CDR3 is TGTGCCAGCAGTCGCGGGACAGGGGGCACAGATACGCAGTATTTT. Its protein is CASSRGTGGTDTQYF.

This clonotype was observed at least ten times. The chain joins TRBV2 to TRBJ1-4, with D hard to call. CDR3 length equals 16 residues. Germline CDR1 reads SNHLY; CDR2 reads FYNNEI. V was shortened by 3 bases and J by 2 bases, with 13 bases between the two germline ends. CDR3: CASSDTSSWTNEKLFF. In nucleotides, the CDR3 is TGTGCCAGCAGTGACACAAGTTCATGGACTAATGAAAAACTGTTTTTT.

The chain joins TRBV20-1 to TRBJ2-3, with TRBD2 identical over 9 bases. Germline lookup yields CDR1 DFQATT and CDR2 SNEGSKA (reference sequence). V lost 6 bases to trimming and J lost 3 bases; unmatched junction nucleotides: 7. This CDR3 is 14 amino acids long. This CDR3 is CSALSGGLTDTQYF. The DNA for the CDR3 is TGCAGTGCCCTTAGCGGGGGATTAACAGATACGCAGTATTTT.

This clonotype was counted ten times or more. The rearrangement links TRBV7-8 to TRBJ2-1, with 8 bases matching TRBD2. Unmatched junction bases numbered 11, after V lost 5 bases and J lost 8 bases. CDR1 is SGHVS, CDR2 FQNEAQ, per germline. This CDR3 is built from 15 residues. Here the CDR3 DNA reads TGTGCCAGCAGCCGGGGAGCGGGGGTCTTGGATGAGCAGTTCTTC. It codes for CASSRGAGVLDEQFF.

V and J are TRBV7-9 and TRBJ2-7; D may be TRBD1 (5 bases). In germline, CDR1 is SEHNR, CDR2 FQNEAQ (reference sequence). Trimming removed 4 bases from V and 3 bases from J, with 13 bases in between. There are 14 residues in the CDR3. CDR3 amino acids: CASSSIRDNYEQYF. DNA for the CDR3: TGTGCCAGCAGCTCCATCAGGGATAACTACGAGCAGTACTTC.

The chain combines TRBV4-1 with TRBJ2-7; 7 bases line up with TRBD1. The CDR3 runs 18 residues. Germline assignment: CDR1 MGHRA and CDR2 YSYEKL. V shed 0 bases, J shed 1 base, and the junction held 12 bases outside the gene matches. The CDR3 protein is CASSQDRATGAPSYEQYF. In DNA, the CDR3 is TGCGCCAGCAGCCAAGATAGGGCTACAGGGGCCCCTTCCTACGAGCAGTACTTC.

The rearrangement uses TRBV12-3 or TRBV12-4 and TRBJ1-3; D is possibly TRBD1 (5 bases). Trimming removed 6 bases at V and 0 bases at J, with 9 bases between. The CDR3 totals 14 residues. The CDR3 protein is CASSRDSSGNTIYF. CDR3 DNA sequence: TGTGCCAGCAGCCGAGACAGCTCTGGAAACACCATATATTTT.

This clonotype was detected many times. This chain uses TRBV7-2 with TRBJ2-1, with a tentative D call TRBD2 (5 bases). Germline values: CDR1 SGHTA, CDR2 FQGNSA. The CDR3 totals 15 residues. V lost 2 bases to trimming and J lost 1 base, with 9 bases between them. As DNA, the CDR3 is TGTGCCAGCAGCTTATTAGCGCTATCCTACAATGAGCAGTTCTTC. This sequence encodes CASSLLALSYNEQFF.

The chain carries TRBV28 and TRBJ1-6, with D unclear. CDR3 length: 15 residues. Germline CDR1 reads MDHEN; CDR2 reads SYDVKM. Between the trimmed V and J ends, which lost 5 bases and 0 bases, there was a span of 8 bases. CDR3 residues: CASSARVSYNSPLHF. For the CDR3, the DNA is TGTGCCAGCAGTGCCCGGGTCTCCTATAATTCACCCCTCCACTTT.

In this sample, this clonotype turned up a few times. The V call is TRBV4-1, the J call TRBJ1-3; D remains unclear. Looked up from germline, CDR1 is MGHRA and CDR2 is YSYEKL. The CDR3 consists of 17 residues. The V end lost 0 bases, the J end lost 0 bases, and 12 bases lay between the germline ends. In DNA, the CDR3 is TGCGCCAGCAGCCAAGATCTCGGGGTCAACTCTGGAAACACCATATATTTT. It yields the protein CASSQDLGVNSGNTIYF.

The sample holds a few counts of this clonotype. The chain has TRBV19 and TRBJ1-5; D remains unclear. Trimming pared 3 bases from V and 4 bases from J, leaving 13 bases between. The length of the CDR3 is 15 residues. Germline V gene sequence: CDR1 LNHDA, CDR2 SQIVND (reference sequence). The DNA for the CDR3 is TGTGCCAGTAGTATCCTGGCGTCGGTGAATCAGCCCCAGCATTTT. Translating gives CASSILASVNQPQHF. Together with reference TRBV19 and TRBJ1-5, the CDR3 gives the full variable domain: DGGITQSPKYLFRKEGQNVTLSCEQNLNHDAMYWYRQDPGQGLRLIYYSQIVNDFQKGDIAEGYSVSREKKESFPLTVTSAQKNPTAFYLCASSILASVNQPQHFGDGTRLSIL.

The chain combines TRBV7-4 with TRBJ2-7; TRBD2 is a possible D gene (6 bases). This CDR3 contains 15 residues. With 4 bases removed from V and 2 bases from J, the gap between germline ends came to 15 bases. From germline, CDR1 is SGHVT and CDR2 SQSDAQ. In DNA, the CDR3 is TGTGCCAGCAGCTCCACCACGTGGGGGGCCTACGAGCAGTACTTC. Translation gives CASSSTTWGAYEQYF.

Only a few counts were recorded for this clonotype. The chain couples TRBV7-9 to TRBJ2-3; D gene unclear. CDR1 and CDR2 from the germline V gene are SEHNR and FQNEAQ (reference sequence). This CDR3 has 12 amino acids. Trimming left V 6 bases short and J 4 bases short, with 8 bases between. DNA for the CDR3: TGTGCCAGCAGACCTGTGTCAGATACGCAGTATTTT. This sequence encodes CASRPVSDTQYF.

The V and J genes are TRBV7-8 and TRBJ1-1; D possibly corresponds to TRBD1 (5 bases). This CDR3 has 15 residues. Deletions cut 5 bases from V and 0 bases from J, with 13 bases between. Per the germline V gene, CDR1 is SGHVS and CDR2 is FQNEAQ. The CDR3, as DNA: TGTGCCAGCAGCCTGGGCTGGGGGGTGAACACTGAAGCTTTCTTT. Translating gives CASSLGWGVNTEAFF.

Ten or more counts support this clonotype. The CDR3 reads CASSSAGTGYEQYF. Written as DNA, the CDR3 is TGTGCCAGCAGCTCAGCGGGGACGGGATACGAGCAGTACTTC. The chain links TRBV7-6 to TRBJ2-7; 7 bases fit TRBD2. The CDR3 has 14 amino acids. Per the germline V gene, CDR1 is SGHVS and CDR2 is FNYEAQ. V lost 4 bases, J lost 4 bases, and 7 bases stayed unmatched.